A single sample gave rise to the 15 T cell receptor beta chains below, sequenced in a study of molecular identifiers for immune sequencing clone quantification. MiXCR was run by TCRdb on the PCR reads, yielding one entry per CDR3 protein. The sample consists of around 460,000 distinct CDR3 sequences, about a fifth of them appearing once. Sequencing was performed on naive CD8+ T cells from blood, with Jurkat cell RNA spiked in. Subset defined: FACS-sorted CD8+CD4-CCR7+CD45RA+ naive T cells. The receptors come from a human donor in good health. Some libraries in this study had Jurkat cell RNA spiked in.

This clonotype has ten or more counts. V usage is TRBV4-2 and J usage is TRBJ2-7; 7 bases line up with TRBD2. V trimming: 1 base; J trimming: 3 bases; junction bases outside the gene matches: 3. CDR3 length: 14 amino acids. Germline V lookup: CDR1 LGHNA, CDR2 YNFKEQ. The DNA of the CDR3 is TGTGCCAGCAGCCAAGTTAAGCGGGACTACGAGCAGTACTTC. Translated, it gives CASSQVKRDYEQYF.

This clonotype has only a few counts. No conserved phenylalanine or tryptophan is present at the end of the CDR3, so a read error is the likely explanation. The CDR3 coding sequence is TGTGCCAGTAGTAACGATCAGCCCCAGCATCTT. This codes for CASSNDQPQHL. The rearrangement joins TRBV19 to TRBJ1-5, with D unclear. V was cut by 4 bases and J by 5 bases, with 3 bases left in between. This CDR3 comprises 11 residues. Germline CDR1 and CDR2: LNHDA and SQIVND (reference sequence).

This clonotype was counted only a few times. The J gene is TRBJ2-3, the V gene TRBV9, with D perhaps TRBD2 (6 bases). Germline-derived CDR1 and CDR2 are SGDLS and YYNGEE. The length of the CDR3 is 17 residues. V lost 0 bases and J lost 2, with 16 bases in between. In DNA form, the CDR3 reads TGTGCCAGCAGCGTAGAAGGGCGGCTGGACTACACAGATACGCAGTATTTT. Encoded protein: CASSVEGRLDYTDTQYF. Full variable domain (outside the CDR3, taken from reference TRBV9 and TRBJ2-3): DSGVTQTPKHLITATGQRVTLRCSPRSGDLSVYWYQQSLDQGLQFLIQYYNGEERAKGNILERFSAQQFPDLHSELNLSSLELGDSALYFCASSVEGRLDYTDTQYFGPGTRLTVL.

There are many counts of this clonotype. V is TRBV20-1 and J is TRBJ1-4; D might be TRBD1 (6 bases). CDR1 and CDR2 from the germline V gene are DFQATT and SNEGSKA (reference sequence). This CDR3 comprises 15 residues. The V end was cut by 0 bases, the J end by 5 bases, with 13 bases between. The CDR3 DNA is TGCAGTGCTAGAGACAGGGGAGTATCGAATGAAAAACTGTTTTTT. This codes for CSARDRGVSNEKLFF.

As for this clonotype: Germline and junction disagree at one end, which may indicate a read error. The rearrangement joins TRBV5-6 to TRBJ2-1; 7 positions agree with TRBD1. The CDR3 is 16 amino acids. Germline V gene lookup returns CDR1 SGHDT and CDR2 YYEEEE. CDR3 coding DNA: TGTGTCAGCAGCTCCGGGACAGTACGCTCCTACAATGAGCAGTTCTTC. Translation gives CVSSSGTVRSYNEQFF.

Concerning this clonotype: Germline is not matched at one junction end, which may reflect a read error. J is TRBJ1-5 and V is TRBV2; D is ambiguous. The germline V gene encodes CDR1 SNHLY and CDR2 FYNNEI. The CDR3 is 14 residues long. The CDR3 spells CASSTSFSNRPQHF. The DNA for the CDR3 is TGTGCCAGCAGTACGAGTTTTAGCAATCGGCCCCAGCATTTT.

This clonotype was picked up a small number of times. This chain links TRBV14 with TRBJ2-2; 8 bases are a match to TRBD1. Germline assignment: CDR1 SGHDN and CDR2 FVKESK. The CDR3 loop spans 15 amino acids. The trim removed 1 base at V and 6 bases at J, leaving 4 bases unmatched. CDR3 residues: CASSQVRGRAGELFF. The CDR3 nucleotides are TGTGCCAGCAGCCAAGTCAGGGGGCGCGCCGGGGAGCTGTTTTTT.

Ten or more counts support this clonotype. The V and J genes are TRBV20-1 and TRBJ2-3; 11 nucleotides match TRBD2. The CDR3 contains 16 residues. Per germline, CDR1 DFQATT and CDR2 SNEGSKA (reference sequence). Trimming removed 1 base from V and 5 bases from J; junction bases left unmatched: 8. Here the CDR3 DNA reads TGCAGTGCTAGAGGAGGTAGCGGGAGGGCCGGAGATACGCAGTATTTT. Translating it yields CSARGGSGRAGDTQYF.

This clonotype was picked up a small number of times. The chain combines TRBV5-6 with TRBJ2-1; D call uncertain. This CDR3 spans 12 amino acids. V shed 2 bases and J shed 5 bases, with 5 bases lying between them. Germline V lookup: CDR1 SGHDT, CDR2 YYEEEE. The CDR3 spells CASSFQDNEQFF. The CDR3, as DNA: TGTGCCAGCAGCTTCCAAGACAATGAGCAGTTCTTC.

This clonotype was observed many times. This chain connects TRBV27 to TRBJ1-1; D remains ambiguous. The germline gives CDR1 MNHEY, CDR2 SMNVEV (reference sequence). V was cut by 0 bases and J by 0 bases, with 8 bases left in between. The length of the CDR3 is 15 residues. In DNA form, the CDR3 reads TGTGCCAGCAGTTTATCTAATGTAGTGAACACTGAAGCTTTCTTT. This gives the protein CASSLSNVVNTEAFF.

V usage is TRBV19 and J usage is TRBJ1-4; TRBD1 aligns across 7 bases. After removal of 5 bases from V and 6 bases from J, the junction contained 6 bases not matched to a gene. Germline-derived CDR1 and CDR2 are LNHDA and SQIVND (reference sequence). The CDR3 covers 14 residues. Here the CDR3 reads CASSVGTDYEKLFF. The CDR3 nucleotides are TGTGCCAGTAGTGTCGGGACAGACTATGAAAAACTGTTTTTT.

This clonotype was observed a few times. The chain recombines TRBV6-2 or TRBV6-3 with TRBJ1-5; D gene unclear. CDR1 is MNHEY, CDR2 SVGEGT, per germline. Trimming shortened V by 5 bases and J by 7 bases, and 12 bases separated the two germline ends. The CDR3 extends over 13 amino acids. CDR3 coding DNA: TGTGCCAGCAGTAATCAAGTCGCCCAGCCCCAGCATTTT. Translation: CASSNQVAQPQHF.

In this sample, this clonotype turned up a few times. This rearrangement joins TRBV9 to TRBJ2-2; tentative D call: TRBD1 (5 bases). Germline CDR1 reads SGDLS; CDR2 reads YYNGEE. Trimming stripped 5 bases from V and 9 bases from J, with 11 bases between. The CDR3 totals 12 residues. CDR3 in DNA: TGTGCCAGCAGTCGCACAGGCCGGGAGCTGTTTTTT. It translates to CASSRTGRELFF.

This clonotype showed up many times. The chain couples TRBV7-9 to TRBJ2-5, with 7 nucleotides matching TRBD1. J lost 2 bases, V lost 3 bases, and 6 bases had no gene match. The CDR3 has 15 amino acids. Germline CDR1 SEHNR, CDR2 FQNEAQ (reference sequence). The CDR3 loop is CASSLGPGQQETQYF. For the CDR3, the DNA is TGTGCCAGCAGCTTGGGGCCGGGACAGCAAGAGACCCAGTACTTC. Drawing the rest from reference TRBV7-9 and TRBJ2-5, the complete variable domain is DTGVSQNPRHKITKRGQNVTFRCDPISEHNRLYWYRQTLGQGPEFLTYFQNEAQLEKSRLLSDRFSAERPKGSFSTLEIQRTEQGDSAMYLCASSLGPGQQETQYFGPGTRLLVL.

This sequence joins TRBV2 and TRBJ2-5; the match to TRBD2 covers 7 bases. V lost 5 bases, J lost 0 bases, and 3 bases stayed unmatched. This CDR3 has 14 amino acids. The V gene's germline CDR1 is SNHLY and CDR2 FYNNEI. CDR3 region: CASSHGLDQETQYF. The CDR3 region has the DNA TGTGCCAGCAGTCACGGACTAGACCAAGAGACCCAGTACTTC.